This is a list of T cell receptor beta chains from one sample in a study of cytomegalovirus exposure and HLA in healthy donors. Profiled with immunoSEQ multiplex PCR; TCRdb holds only in-frame clones, not every one. This table has approximately 40,000 clones, about nine tenths appearing once. Sample: PBMCs. These receptor sequences come from a woman aged 40 to 50 in good health and CMV-seropositive. The CDR3 runs from the conserved cysteine through the conserved F or W. D genes are given only for firm matches. Clone size is given for some rows only: seen once, a few or many times, or a class if the clone is expanded.

size: NA; D: TRBD1; J: TRBJ1-4; V: TRBV7-6; CDR3: CASSRGQESATNEKLFF; DNA: TGTGCCAGCAGCCGGGGACAGGAAAGTGCAACTAATGAAAAACTGTTTTTT
size: NA; D: NA; J: TRBJ1-2; V: TRBV6-6; CDR3: CASNLGTGHLAGGYTF; DNA: TGTGCCAGCAACCTTGGTACGGGACACTTGGCCGGTGGCTACACCTTC
size: NA; D: TRBD1; J: TRBJ2-7; V: TRBV18; CDR3: CASSRSGTGVDEQYF; DNA: TGTGCCAGCTCGCGAAGTGGGACAGGAGTCGACGAGCAGTACTTC
size: NA; D: NA; J: TRBJ1-2; V: TRBV7-9; CDR3: CASSLGQGNYGYTF; DNA: TGTGCCAGCAGCTTAGGGCAGGGCAACTATGGCTACACCTTC
size: NA; D: NA; J: TRBJ2-7; V: TRBV11-2; CDR3: CASSLGGRGYEQYF; DNA: TGTGCCAGCAGCTTAGGAGGTCGGGGTTACGAGCAGTACTTC
size: NA; D: TRBD1; J: TRBJ1-1; V: TRBV7-6; CDR3: CASSLLPLQGSNTEAFF; DNA: TGTGCCAGCAGCTTACTACCCCTACAGGGGTCGAACACTGAAGCTTTCTTT
size: NA; D: NA; J: TRBJ1-2; V: TRBV25-1; CDR3: CASSGGKTYGYTF; DNA: TGTGCCAGCAGTGGAGGGAAAACCTATGGCTACACCTTC
size: once; D: NA; J: TRBJ2-2; V: TRBV10-3; CDR3: CAISESRTAGELFF; DNA: TGTGCCATTAGTGAGTCCCGGACTGCCGGGGAGCTGTTTTTT
size: NA; D: NA; J: TRBJ2-5; V: TRBV29-1; CDR3: CSVDRQRETQYF; DNA: TGCAGCGTTGACCGGCAGAGGGAGACCCAGTACTTC
size: once; D: NA; J: TRBJ1-1; V: TRBV6-5; CDR3: CASSTQVNTEAFF; DNA: TGTGCCAGCAGTACACAGGTGAACACTGAAGCTTTCTTT
size: NA; D: TRBD1; J: TRBJ2-7; V: TRBV4-2; CDR3: CASSQEGTEFYEQYF; DNA: TGTGCCAGCAGCCAAGAGGGGACAGAGTTCTACGAGCAGTACTTC
size: NA; D: NA; J: TRBJ2-7; V: TRBV7-2; CDR3: CASSLDGVLGYEQYF; DNA: TGTGCCAGCAGCTTAGACGGGGTCCTAGGCTACGAGCAGTACTTC
size: few; D: NA; J: TRBJ1-1; V: TRBV27; CDR3: CASRLGGRAFF; DNA: TGTGCCAGCAGACTCGGGGGTCGAGCTTTCTTT
size: NA; D: TRBD1; J: TRBJ1-1; V: TRBV6-5; CDR3: CASGHGRGEYEAFF; DNA: TGTGCCAGCGGACACGGCAGGGGGGAATATGAAGCTTTCTTT
size: NA; D: TRBD2; J: TRBJ2-1; V: TRBV18; CDR3: CASSPAGDSRNEQFF; DNA: TGTGCCAGCTCACCAGCGGGGGATTCAAGGAATGAGCAGTTCTTC
size: NA; D: TRBD2; J: TRBJ2-1; V: TRBV6-5; CDR3: CASSYQTSGGMNEQFF; DNA: TGTGCCAGCAGTTACCAGACTAGCGGGGGGATGAATGAGCAGTTCTTC
size: once; D: TRBD1; J: TRBJ1-4; V: TRBV2; CDR3: CASQRGTVANEKLFF; DNA: TGTGCCAGCCAGCGAGGGACAGTAGCTAATGAAAAACTGTTTTTT
size: NA; D: TRBD2; J: TRBJ2-7; V: TRBV9; CDR3: CASSVGPTRGVYEQYF; DNA: TGTGCCAGCAGCGTCGGCCCTACGCGGGGGGTATACGAGCAGTACTTC
size: NA; D: TRBD1; J: TRBJ1-5; V: TRBV5-6; CDR3: CASSATGEQPQHF; DNA: TGTGCCAGCAGCGCAACAGGGGAGCAGCCCCAGCATTTT
size: few; D: TRBD1; J: TRBJ1-6; V: TRBV4-3; CDR3: CASSLARGVNSPLHF; DNA: TGCGCCAGCAGCCTGGCCAGGGGGGTTAATTCACCCCTCCACTTT
size: NA; D: TRBD2; J: TRBJ2-1; V: TRBV11-3; CDR3: CASSPRGGAPYEQFF; DNA: TGTGCCAGCAGCCCCCGGGGGGGGGCCCCGTATGAGCAGTTCTTC
size: few; D: TRBD1; J: TRBJ1-1; V: TRBV6-5; CDR3: CASAQGAYTEAFF; DNA: TGTGCCAGCGCCCAGGGGGCCTACACTGAAGCTTTCTTT
size: once; D: TRBD1; J: TRBJ2-7; V: TRBV9; CDR3: CASSVDGTEGYEQYF; DNA: TGTGCCAGCAGCGTAGATGGGACAGAGGGCTACGAGCAGTACTTC
size: NA; D: NA; J: TRBJ1-6; V: TRBV10-3; CDR3: CAITEGEGRNSPLHF; DNA: TGTGCCATCACCGAAGGGGAAGGCAGGAATTCACCCCTCCACTTT
size: NA; D: TRBD1; J: TRBJ1-2; V: TRBV11-3; CDR3: CASSESGGYGYTF; DNA: TGTGCCAGCAGCGAATCAGGGGGGTATGGCTACACCTTC
size: few; D: NA; J: TRBJ1-4; V: TRBV7-9; CDR3: CASSLSHEEKLFF; DNA: TGTGCCAGCAGCTTATCCCACGAGGAAAAACTGTTTTTT
size: few; D: NA; J: TRBJ2-7; V: TRBV2; CDR3: CASSASLEIGTDPYEQYF; DNA: TGTGCCAGCAGTGCCTCCCTAGAGATCGGAACTGACCCCTACGAGCAGTACTTC
size: NA; D: NA; J: TRBJ1-6; V: TRBV7-8; CDR3: CASSLDSWGLSPLHF; DNA: TGTGCCAGCAGCTTAGACAGCTGGGGACTTTCACCCCTCCACTTT
size: NA; D: NA; J: TRBJ2-5; V: TRBV19; CDR3: CASRQTGSVGETQYF; DNA: TGTGCCAGTAGGCAAACAGGGTCCGTCGGAGAGACCCAGTACTTC
size: once; D: TRBD2; J: TRBJ2-1; V: TRBV6-1; CDR3: CASSESSGGANEQFF; DNA: TGTGCCAGCAGTGAATCTAGCGGGGGGGCCAATGAGCAGTTCTTC
size: NA; D: NA; J: TRBJ1-1; V: TRBV7-2; CDR3: CASSHWDSQGTEAFF; DNA: TGTGCCAGCAGCCACTGGGACTCCCAAGGGACTGAAGCTTTCTTT
size: NA; D: NA; J: TRBJ2-5; V: TRBV30; CDR3: CAWEVGGAETQYF; DNA: TGTGCCTGGGAAGTAGGCGGGGCGGAGACCCAGTACTTC
size: NA; D: NA; J: TRBJ2-5; V: TRBV7-3; CDR3: CASSPRYGGETQYF; DNA: TGTGCCAGCAGCCCACGTTATGGCGGAGAGACCCAGTACTTC
size: NA; D: NA; J: TRBJ2-3; V: TRBV4-3; CDR3: CASSQDTLTSTDTQYF; DNA: TGCGCCAGCAGCCAAGATACGCTAACTAGCACAGATACGCAGTATTTT
size: NA; D: TRBD1; J: TRBJ1-5; V: TRBV5-1; CDR3: CASRQGVYSNQPQHF; DNA: TGCGCCAGCCGACAGGGGGTTTATAGCAATCAGCCCCAGCATTTT
size: few; D: NA; J: TRBJ1-6; V: TRBV28; CDR3: CASTAEATNSPLHF; DNA: TGTGCCAGCACCGCCGAGGCCACTAATTCACCCCTCCACTTT
size: NA; D: TRBD1; J: TRBJ1-2; V: TRBV27; CDR3: CASREQGTFNYGYTF; DNA: TGTGCCAGCAGGGAACAGGGGACATTTAACTATGGCTACACCTTC
size: NA; D: TRBD1; J: TRBJ2-5; V: TRBV9; CDR3: CASSVDRESLQETQYF; DNA: TGTGCCAGCAGCGTCGACAGGGAGAGCCTTCAAGAGACCCAGTACTTC
size: NA; D: TRBD1; J: TRBJ1-1; V: TRBV30; CDR3: CAWSVPDRGTTEAFF; DNA: TGTGCCTGGAGTGTCCCGGACAGGGGGACCACTGAAGCTTTCTTT
size: NA; D: TRBD1; J: TRBJ1-1; V: TRBV30; CDR3: CAWRDRVNIEAFF; DNA: TGTGCCTGGAGGGACAGGGTGAACATTGAAGCTTTCTTT
size: NA; D: NA; J: TRBJ2-7; V: TRBV27; CDR3: CASSFLTYEQYF; DNA: TGTGCCAGCAGTTTCCTTACCTACGAGCAGTACTTC
size: NA; D: TRBD1; J: TRBJ1-2; V: TRBV29-1; CDR3: CSVDFGQGSSGYTF; DNA: TGCAGCGTTGATTTTGGACAGGGTTCCTCTGGCTACACCTTC
size: NA; D: TRBD2; J: TRBJ2-3; V: TRBV7-3; CDR3: CASSLTAGGTTDTQYF; DNA: TGTGCCAGCAGCTTAACAGCGGGGGGTACCACAGATACGCAGTATTTT
size: NA; D: TRBD2; J: TRBJ2-1; V: TRBV5-6; CDR3: CASRRGTRGGSYNEQFF; DNA: TGTGCCAGCAGACGCGGGACTCGGGGGGGCTCCTACAATGAGCAGTTCTTC
size: NA; D: NA; J: TRBJ2-5; V: TRBV5-4; CDR3: CASSPAGETQYF; DNA: TGTGCCAGCAGCCCCGCGGGAGAGACCCAGTACTTC
size: NA; D: NA; J: TRBJ2-5; V: TRBV10-3; CDR3: CAISGTTQETQYF; DNA: TGTGCCATCAGCGGGACAACTCAAGAGACCCAGTACTTC
size: few; D: TRBD1; J: TRBJ2-7; V: TRBV7-6; CDR3: CASSIRQGASEQYF; DNA: TGTGCCAGCAGCATTCGACAGGGGGCTAGCGAGCAGTACTTC
size: NA; D: NA; J: TRBJ2-7; V: TRBV19; CDR3: CASSKAGPSYEQYF; DNA: TGTGCCAGTAGTAAAGCGGGTCCCTCATACGAGCAGTACTTC
size: few; D: NA; J: TRBJ1-1; V: TRBV7-9; CDR3: CSSSLGDWRGMNTEAFF; DNA: TGTTCCAGCAGCTTGGGAGATTGGCGTGGAATGAACACTGAAGCTTTCTTT
size: NA; D: TRBD2; J: TRBJ2-1; V: TRBV18; CDR3: CASSPPLGLAGGQAYNEQFF; DNA: TGTGCCAGCTCACCACCACTAGGACTAGCGGGGGGCCAGGCCTACAATGAGCAGTTCTTC
size: large; D: NA; J: TRBJ2-7; V: TRBV15; CDR3: CATSRLGETYEQYF; DNA: TGTGCCACCAGCAGACTGGGAGAAACCTACGAGCAGTACTTC